Detailed here is one T cell receptor (beta chain). This specimen comes from a study of blood T cell repertoires in COVID-19. Study context: Material from acute and convalescent COVID-19 was sourced from the United States, Italy and Spain.

Per the original data handling: Amplification with reference gene primers provided the estimates of nucleated cell counts. Some clones are missing from TCRdb's copy, which holds only in-frame ones; the method was immunoSEQ multiplex PCR. That table furnishes V, J and clone size, whereas the DNA furnished D and trimming. The data contain approximately 88,000 clones, approximately 86% of them singletons. The origin of this receptor is a male donor with acute or convalescent COVID-19. The sequencing input was peripheral blood.

In DNA form, the CDR3 reads TGTGCCAGTAGTCCCCGCGACAGGGTTCTAAACAATGAGCAGTTCTTC. Translated, it gives CASSPRDRVLNNEQFF. The chain uses TRBV19 and TRBJ2-1, with 7 nucleotides matching TRBD1. J was trimmed by 5 bases and V by 5 bases; bases with no gene match: 12. CDR3 length: 16 amino acids. Germline CDR1 LNHDA, CDR2 SQIVND (reference sequence). Together with reference TRBV19 and TRBJ2-1, the CDR3 gives the full variable domain: DGGITQSPKYLFRKEGQNVTLSCEQNLNHDAMYWYRQDPGQGLRLIYYSQIVNDFQKGDIAEGYSVSREKKESFPLTVTSAQKNPTAFYLCASSPRDRVLNNEQFFGPGTRLTVL.